These 29 T cell receptor beta chains were sequenced from one sample in a study of post-analysis software for immune sequencing data. Overall study findings and caveats: The study found TRBV5-6, TRBV5-1 and TRBV20-1 among four to six TRBV segments more frequent in patients than controls.

Their recognized antigens are unknown. Sequencing libraries made from TCR beta cDNA carried unique molecular identifiers. TCRdb ran MiXCR on the PCR reads and lists one entry per CDR3 protein. The repertoire includes about half a million distinct CDR3 sequences, 40% to 55% of them detected once, and around 10% sits in the top ten. Sequenced input: blood. The receptors were sampled from a girl aged 10 to 17 with multiple sclerosis.

A few counts support this clonotype. V is TRBV20-1 and J is TRBJ2-7, with a weak D call TRBD1 (6 bases). CDR1 DFQATT and CDR2 SNEGSKA come from the germline V gene (reference sequence). This CDR3 contains 12 residues. V lost 6 bases to trimming and J lost 6 bases, with 15 bases between them. The CDR3 reads CSAMTGSLEQYF. The DNA for the CDR3 is TGCAGTGCCATGACAGGCTCCCTCGAGCAGTACTTC.

Many counts were recorded for this clonotype. The chain recombines TRBV12-3 or TRBV12-4 with TRBJ1-1; the D is unclear. Trimming shortened V by 3 bases and J by 4 bases, and 9 bases separated the two germline ends. The CDR3 is 13 amino acids. The CDR3 spells CASSFNGVTEAFF. The CDR3 DNA reads as TGTGCCAGCAGTTTTAATGGGGTCACTGAAGCTTTCTTT.

CDR3 residues: CASSSGVAGVSYNEQFF. Here the CDR3 DNA reads TGTGCCAGCAGCTCAGGGGTAGCGGGGGTGTCCTACAATGAGCAGTTCTTC. The rearrangement joins TRBV7-9 to TRBJ2-1; 9 bases line up with TRBD2. V lost 4 bases, J lost 1 base, and 8 bases stayed unmatched. Germline V gene sequence: CDR1 SEHNR, CDR2 FQNEAQ (reference sequence). The CDR3 spans 17 residues.

The chain employs TRBV6-5 and TRBJ2-1, with a tentative D call TRBD2 (6 bases). Trimming took off 4 bases at V and 6 bases at J, with 13 bases between the two ends. The CDR3 totals 14 residues. Germline values: CDR1 MNHEY, CDR2 SVGAGI. The CDR3 spells CASSWGWRANEQFF. CDR3 bases: TGTGCCAGCAGTTGGGGATGGAGGGCCAATGAGCAGTTCTTC.

The rearrangement joins TRBV29-1 to TRBJ2-3; TRBD2 matches 13 bases. The junction had 11 bases not matched to a gene; V was cut back by 6 bases and J by 2 bases. CDR3 size: 17 residues. Germline CDR1 is SQVTM and CDR2 is ANQGSEA. The CDR3 here is CSVAKATSGRDTDTQYF. The CDR3 nucleotides read TGCAGCGTCGCCAAAGCCACTAGCGGGAGGGACACAGATACGCAGTATTTT.

This clonotype came up a few times. This rearrangement joins TRBV20-1 to TRBJ2-7; 7 positions match TRBD2. Germline V gene lookup returns CDR1 DFQATT and CDR2 SNEGSKA (reference sequence). The CDR3 sequence is 14 residues long. The ends lost 6 bases at V and 2 bases at J; junction bases unmatched: 10. CDR3 loop: CSAPRLAATYEQYF. The CDR3 nucleotides read TGCAGTGCCCCTCGACTAGCCGCCACCTACGAGCAGTACTTC.

The J gene is TRBJ2-6, the V gene TRBV9; no clear D gene. Between the trimmed V and J ends, which lost 0 bases and 0 bases, there was a span of 7 bases. This CDR3 has 16 amino acids. CDR1 SGDLS and CDR2 YYNGEE come from the germline V gene. Here the CDR3 reads CASSVDLLSGANVLTF. CDR3 coding DNA: TGTGCCAGCAGCGTAGACCTTCTCTCTGGGGCCAACGTCCTGACTTTC.

The gene calls are TRBV28 and TRBJ2-7; D might be TRBD1 (6 bases). This CDR3 has 18 amino acids. From germline, CDR1 is MDHEN and CDR2 SYDVKM. V was clipped by 5 bases and J by 2 bases, with 25 bases between them. CDR3 in DNA: TGTGCCAGCAGTCTACTTGCTCTCCGGGACACCTCCGCCTACGAGCAGTACGTC. It encodes CASSLLALRDTSAYEQYV.

The chain employs TRBV4-1 and TRBJ2-7, with TRBD2 matching 12 bases. The CDR3 contains 17 residues. Germline trimming cut 2 bases from V and 7 bases from J; bases unmatched to any gene: 12. CDR1 is MGHRA and CDR2 is YSYEKL in the germline V gene. The CDR3 bases are TGCGCCAGCAGCCAAAGGAGGACTAGCGGGGCCTACAATGAGCAGTACTTC. This sequence encodes CASSQRRTSGAYNEQYF.

Only a few counts were recorded for this clonotype. V is TRBV27 and J is TRBJ2-7; 10 nucleotides match TRBD2. Unmatched junction bases numbered 7, after V lost 6 bases and J lost 5 bases. The CDR3 is 14 residues long. Germline V gene lookup returns CDR1 MNHEY and CDR2 SMNVEV (reference sequence). CDR3 loop: CASRSGRAMDEQYF. Written as DNA, the CDR3 is TGTGCCAGCAGAAGCGGGAGGGCCATGGACGAGCAGTACTTC.

On this clonotype: Here the CDR3 omits its conserved ending phenylalanine or tryptophan, so a read error is the likely source. The chain recombines TRBV24-1 with TRBJ2-1, with 11 bases matching TRBD1. The CDR3 totals 13 residues. Germline CDR1 is KGHDR and CDR2 is SFDVKD. V lost 9 bases and J lost 6; bases outside the gene matches: 3. Here the CDR3 DNA reads TGTGCCACCGGACAGGGGGCTGTCAATGAGCAGTTCTGC. Encoded protein: CATGQGAVNEQFC.

This clonotype has a count of ten or more. The rearrangement joins TRBV20-1 to TRBJ2-1, with 7 bases lining up with TRBD2. Germline loops: CDR1 DFQATT, CDR2 SNEGSKA (reference sequence). Trimming took 1 base from V and 3 from J; bases not matched to a gene: 3. This CDR3 has 14 residues. The chain's CDR3 is CSARGLADYNEQFF. The CDR3 bases are TGCAGTGCTAGAGGGCTAGCGGACTACAATGAGCAGTTCTTC.

With respect to this clonotype: Sequence at one end of the junction differs from germline and may be a read error. The V and J genes are TRBV5-6 and TRBJ1-2, with 10 bases aligning to TRBD1. The germline V gene has CDR1 SGHDT and CDR2 YYEEEE. The CDR3 extends over 15 amino acids. The CDR3 DNA reads as TGTGCCAGTAGCTTGGGTATGACAGGGGGCGGTGGCTACACCTTC. As protein: CASSLGMTGGGGYTF.

This chain connects TRBV13 to TRBJ2-7; 7 bases line up with TRBD1. Trimming took 3 bases from V and 3 from J; bases not matched to a gene: 8. The germline V gene has CDR1 PRHDT and CDR2 FYEKMQ (reference sequence). This CDR3 is 15 amino acids long. The CDR3 reads CASSFGTARSYEQYF. Here the CDR3 DNA reads TGTGCCAGCAGCTTCGGGACAGCGCGGAGCTACGAGCAGTACTTC.

About this clonotype itself: The germline gene is not matched at one end of the junction; a read error may be the cause. This CDR3 reads CASSLELGAYEQYF. The CDR3 DNA follows: TGTGCTAGCAGCTTAGAGCTGGGGGCCTACGAGCAGTACTTC. The chain has TRBV7-7 and TRBJ2-5, with D possibly being TRBD1 or TRBD2 (5 bases each). The DNA end is a closer match to TRBJ2-7, so the J assignment may be wrong. Looked up from germline, CDR1 is SSHAT and CDR2 is FNYEAQ (reference sequence). CDR3 size: 14 residues.

This chain connects TRBV20-1 to TRBJ2-3; 10 bases fit TRBD2. The CDR3 is 18 amino acids. Germline lookup yields CDR1 DFQATT and CDR2 SNEGSKA (reference sequence). V lost 0 bases, J lost 4 bases, and 13 bases stayed unmatched. The CDR3, as DNA: TGCAGTGCTAGAGATTGGGGAAAAACTAGCGGGAAGTCAGATACGCAGTATTTT. Amino acid sequence: CSARDWGKTSGKSDTQYF.

A few counts support this clonotype. This sequence joins TRBV2 and TRBJ2-4; D unclear. Germline CDR1 and CDR2: SNHLY and FYNNEI. This CDR3 has 11 amino acids. V was pared by 6 bases and J by 6 bases, with 6 bases between. The CDR3 loop reads CASRYRNIQYF. CDR3 in DNA: TGTGCCAGCAGGTACAGAAACATTCAGTACTTC.

This clonotype was counted only a few times. V gene TRBV4-2 combines with J gene TRBJ2-1, with TRBD2 identical over 11 bases. The CDR3 has 15 amino acids. The junction had 0 bases not matched to a gene; V was cut back by 2 bases and J by 3 bases. Germline V gene data show CDR1 as LGHNA and CDR2 as YNFKEQ. The CDR3 DNA reads TGTGCCAGCAGCCAACTAGCGGGGGGCTACAATGAGCAGTTCTTC. Its translation: CASSQLAGGYNEQFF.

This clonotype has a handful of counts. The V call is TRBV7-2, the J call TRBJ2-4; TRBD2 might be the D (6 bases). V gave up 1 base and J gave up 7 bases, with 11 bases separating them. The CDR3 has 14 amino acids. Germline CDR1 reads SGHTA; CDR2 reads FQGNSA. Here the CDR3 reads CASSLVRGGNIQYF. CDR3 nucleotides: TGTGCCAGCAGCTTAGTCCGTGGGGGGAACATTCAGTACTTC. The complete variable domain, with remaining parts taken from reference TRBV7-2 and TRBJ2-4, reads GAGVSQSPSNKVTEKGKDVELRCDPISGHTALYWYRQSLGQGLEFLIYFQGNSAPDKSGLPSDRFSAERTGGSVSTLTIQRTQQEDSAVYLCASSLVRGGNIQYFGAGTRLSVL.

In this sample, this clonotype turned up a few times. This rearrangement joins TRBV10-3 to TRBJ1-5; D is unresolved. V was clipped by 3 bases and J by 7 bases, with 10 bases between them. CDR3 length equals 13 residues. Germline loops: CDR1 ENHRY, CDR2 SYGVKD. CDR3 amino acids: CAISDYERQPQHF. DNA for the CDR3: TGTGCCATCAGTGACTATGAGCGGCAGCCCCAGCATTTT.

The chain has TRBV25-1 and TRBJ2-7; TRBD1 is a possible D gene (6 bases). CDR1 is MGHDK and CDR2 is SYGVNS in the germline V gene. The CDR3 runs to 13 residues. The V end lost 3 bases, the J end lost 5 bases, and 11 bases lay between the germline ends. CDR3 sequence reads: CASSDRGWDEQYF. The CDR3 DNA reads as TGTGCCAGCAGTGACAGGGGTTGGGACGAGCAGTACTTC.

The CDR3 DNA reads TGTGCCAGCAGTTTATCAGTGGACGAGACCCAGTACTTC. Amino acids: CASSLSVDETQYF. V gene TRBV7-2 combines with J gene TRBJ2-5, with unresolved D. Trimming took off 6 bases at V and 5 bases at J, with 13 bases between the two ends. Germline V gene sequence: CDR1 SGHTA, CDR2 FQGNSA. CDR3 length equals 13 residues.

This clonotype was seen more than once but under ten times. The V call is TRBV21-1, the J call TRBJ1-2; TRBD1, the table's D call, lacks a check against the DNA. TRBV21-1 corresponds to a pseudogene. The CDR3 sequence is 15 residues long. CDR3 coding DNA: TGTGCCAGCAGCTTAAACAGGGGCGCGGACTATGGCTACACCTTC. This sequence encodes CASSLNRGADYGYTF.

The chain employs TRBV2 and TRBJ2-1, with 11 nucleotides matching TRBD2. V lost 7 bases and J lost 1; bases outside the gene matches: 6. The CDR3 contains 16 residues. Germline loops: CDR1 SNHLY, CDR2 FYNNEI. The CDR3 is CASNSGRAASYNEQFF. CDR3 DNA sequence: TGTGCCAGCAATAGCGGGAGGGCCGCATCCTACAATGAGCAGTTCTTC.

This chain uses TRBV6-6 with TRBJ1-5, with a possible D match to TRBD1 (5 bases). Germline V gene data show CDR1 as MNHNY and CDR2 as SVGAGI (reference sequence). V lost 2 bases to trimming and J lost 9 bases, with 11 bases between them. The CDR3 sequence is 13 residues long. The CDR3 DNA is TGTGCCAGCAGTTACAGCCCAAGGGGGCCCCAGCATTTT. This codes for CASSYSPRGPQHF.

The chain is built from TRBV18 and TRBJ2-5; D is unclear. The J call is uncertain, as TRBJ2-7 better fits the DNA end. There are 15 residues in the CDR3. Germline assignment: CDR1 KGHSH and CDR2 LQKENI. The CDR3 coding sequence is TGTGCCAGCTCACCACGAGAGGCCGCCGGTCCCGAGCAGTACTTC. It translates to CASSPREAAGPEQYF.

This clonotype was found a few times. The V call is TRBV20-1, the J call TRBJ2-7; D tentatively reads TRBD1 or TRBD2 (6 bases each). This CDR3 contains 14 residues. The V gene's germline CDR1 is DFQATT and CDR2 SNEGSKA (reference sequence). Trimming shortened V by 3 bases and J by 0 bases, and 12 bases separated the two germline ends. CDR3: CSASGGRISYEQYF. The CDR3 DNA is TGCAGTGCTAGCGGGGGCCGCATCTCCTACGAGCAGTACTTC.

This clonotype was counted only a few times. The V and J genes are TRBV4-1 and TRBJ2-7; 10 bases align to TRBD2. There are 17 residues in the CDR3. Germline V lookup: CDR1 MGHRA, CDR2 YSYEKL. V trimming: 1 base; J trimming: 4 bases; junction bases outside the gene matches: 10. The CDR3 loop is CASSQGRARTSGYEQYF. The CDR3 bases are TGCGCCAGCAGCCAAGGGCGTGCCCGGACTAGCGGATACGAGCAGTACTTC.

This clonotype has a handful of counts. The rearrangement uses TRBV29-1 and TRBJ2-1; D remains ambiguous. V gave up 5 bases and J gave up 2 bases, with 13 bases separating them. This CDR3 has 14 amino acids. From germline, CDR1 is SQVTM and CDR2 ANQGSEA. The CDR3 bases are TGCAGCGTTATTAAAGCGTTCACCTACAATGAGCAGTTCTTC. This codes for CSVIKAFTYNEQFF.